A single sample is the source of the 11 T cell receptor beta chains below, sequenced in a study of blood T cell repertoires in COVID-19. The method was immunoSEQ multiplex PCR; TCRdb's version includes in-frame clones alone and lacks a portion of them. The table has approximately 31,000 clones, 65% to 90% seen once. Sequenced input: peripheral blood. These TCRs come from a woman of 80 years or more with active or convalescent COVID-19.

The chain employs TRBV30 and TRBJ2-3; 10 bases agree with TRBD2. CDR1 is GTSNPN and CDR2 is SVGIG in the germline V gene (reference sequence). The V segment lost 3 bases and the J segment 2 bases; nucleotides outside the gene matches: 5. This CDR3 comprises 15 residues. The CDR3 coding sequence is TGTGCCTGGAGGGCCCTAGCGGGGGTCACAGATACGCAGTATTTT. This codes for CAWRALAGVTDTQYF.

This clone appeared once. The chain combines TRBV5-1 with TRBJ2-2; 7 positions agree with TRBD1. J was trimmed by 4 bases and V by 0 bases; bases with no gene match: 6. The CDR3 has 16 residues. Germline V gene lookup returns CDR1 SGHRS and CDR2 YFSETQ. CDR3 nucleotides: TGCGCCAGCAGCTTGGGTGGGACAGCTCGCACCGGGGAGCTGTTTTTT. Its protein is CASSLGGTARTGELFF.

The chain combines TRBV9 with TRBJ1-1; possibly TRBD1 for D (6 bases). In germline, CDR1 is SGDLS, CDR2 YYNGEE. V lost 0 bases to trimming and J lost 4 bases, with 13 bases between them. The length of the CDR3 is 15 residues. The CDR3 region is CASSVGGQKSTEAFF. Here the CDR3 DNA reads TGTGCCAGCAGCGTAGGCGGACAGAAATCCACTGAAGCTTTCTTT.

The V call is TRBV18, the J call TRBJ1-6, with D unresolved. CDR3 length: 17 amino acids. Germline-derived CDR1 and CDR2 are KGHSH and LQKENI. With 3 bases removed from V and 0 bases from J, the gap between germline ends came to 12 bases. The CDR3 DNA reads TGTGCCAGCTCACCGCTACCGCGTGGCTCCTATAATTCACCCCTCCACTTT. It codes for CASSPLPRGSYNSPLHF.

J is TRBJ2-5 and V is TRBV19, with no clear D. The V gene lost 6 bases and the J gene lost 2 bases, with 7 bases spanning the gap. From germline, CDR1 is LNHDA and CDR2 SQIVND (reference sequence). The CDR3 is made up of 12 amino acids. CDR3 sequence: CASRVSQETQYF. The CDR3 DNA is TGTGCCAGTAGGGTCAGTCAAGAGACCCAGTACTTC.

This chain connects TRBV5-1 to TRBJ2-5; TRBD1 matches at 12 bases. The CDR3 totals 16 residues. V lost 0 bases to trimming and J lost 5 bases; unmatched junction nucleotides: 5. Germline CDR1 SGHRS, CDR2 YFSETQ. CDR3 coding DNA: TGCGCCAGCAGCTTGGAGGGACAGGGGGCGCGGGAGACCCAGTACTTC. Residues: CASSLEGQGARETQYF.

This clone was recorded only once. J is TRBJ2-1 and V is TRBV5-1; no clear D gene. This CDR3 spans 14 amino acids. V lost 4 bases to trimming and J lost 6 bases, with 14 bases between them. CDR1 is SGHRS and CDR2 is YFSETQ in the germline V gene. The CDR3 is CASSLRYETNEQFF. DNA of the CDR3: TGCGCCAGCAGCCTGAGGTACGAAACCAATGAGCAGTTCTTC.

This chain connects TRBV7-8 to TRBJ1-5; D ambiguous. This CDR3 comprises 14 residues. Germline lookup yields CDR1 SGHVS and CDR2 FQNEAQ. V lost 1 base to trimming and J lost 7 bases, with 11 bases between them. In DNA, the CDR3 is TGTGCCAGCAGCTTAGAGAGGGCCGGGCAGCCCCAGCATTTT. Encoded protein: CASSLERAGQPQHF.

CDR3 sequence: CASSLDAGEGNTIYF. The CDR3 coding sequence is TGTGCCAGCAGCTTGGATGCAGGGGAGGGAAACACCATATATTTT. V and J are TRBV5-4 and TRBJ1-3, with a tentative D call TRBD1 (6 bases). Germline loops: CDR1 SGHNT, CDR2 YYREEE (reference sequence). V was cut by 0 bases and J by 4 bases, with 11 bases left in between. The CDR3 totals 15 residues.

This chain links TRBV6-2 or TRBV6-3 with TRBJ1-1; D is perhaps TRBD1 (5 bases). CDR3 length equals 14 residues. V lost 3 bases to trimming and J lost 7 bases, with 15 bases between them. CDR1 is MNHEY and CDR2 is SVGEGT in the germline V gene. CDR3 in amino acids: CASSYWRGTSEAFF. CDR3 DNA sequence: TGTGCCAGCAGTTATTGGAGGGGAACGAGTGAAGCTTTCTTT.

The rearrangement uses TRBV10-3 and TRBJ2-7, with TRBD1 identical over 7 bases. The CDR3 consists of 12 residues. Trimming removed 10 bases from V and 3 bases from J; junction bases left unmatched: 6. The V gene's germline CDR1 is ENHRY and CDR2 SYGVKD. The DNA for the CDR3 is TGTGCCACAGGGGACAGACACTACGAGCAGTACTTC. Translated, it gives CATGDRHYEQYF.